A selection of T cell receptor beta chains follows, all from one sample in a study of T cells after yellow fever vaccination. TCRdb passed the 5' RACE reads through MiXCR, listing each CDR3 protein once. The sample gives about 630,000 distinct CDR3 sequences, over 9% of which show up once; about 15% is in the top ten. The source material was PBMCs, sampled on the day of the yellow fever booster vaccination. These receptors were taken from a man aged 25 to 40 who received the YFV17D yellow fever vaccine. CDR3s include the opening cysteine and the closing phenylalanine or tryptophan. Fields, in order: D gene, clone size, J gene, V gene, CDR3 DNA, CDR3 protein. The D gene is left open where the match is weak. The listing skips clone size in some rows; elsewhere it reads once, few, many or a size class.

>TRBD2|few|TRBJ2-7|TRBV2
TGTGCCAGCAGACTAGCGGGATTGTACGAGCAGTACTTC
CASRLAGLYEQYF
>TRBD2|few|TRBJ2-7|TRBV30
TGTGCCTTAAATAGCGGGAGCGCGTACGAGCAGTACTTC
CALNSGSAYEQYF
>TRBD1|NA|TRBJ2-7|TRBV20-1
TGCAGTGCTAGAGCCAGGACAGGGGCGGGTGATTTTTGGTACTTC
CSARARTGAGDFWYF
>TRBD2|NA|TRBJ2-5|TRBV12-3/TRBV12-4
TGTGCCAGCAGCCCCGGGCCAGGGACTAGCAAGAAAGAGACCCAGTACTTC
CASSPGPGTSKKETQYF
>NA|few|TRBJ2-2|TRBV24-1
TGTGCCACCAGCATAAGAGGTCGGGAGCTGTTTTTT
CATSIRGRELFF
>NA|NA|TRBJ2-3|TRBV9
TGTGCCAGCAGCGGGAGTGCAGATACGCAGTATTTT
CASSGSADTQYF
>NA|NA|TRBJ2-1|TRBV5-5
TGTGCCAGCAGCTTGTTACCGGGTCCTGAGCAGTTCTTC
CASSLLPGPEQFF
>TRBD2|few|TRBJ2-7|TRBV20-1
TGCAGTGCTAGCGCTAGCGGCAATACCTACGAGCAGTACTTC
CSASASGNTYEQYF
>NA|few|TRBJ2-2|TRBV11-2
TGTGCCAGCAGCGATCACCAAGTTCGGGCGGTGAGGGGAATGTTTTTT
CASSDHQVRAVRGMFF
>TRBD2|few|TRBJ2-1|TRBV6-2/TRBV6-3
TGTGCCAGCAGTTACGGTTCGGGAGGATATTGGGTTGAGCAGTTCTTC
CASSYGSGGYWVEQFF
>NA|NA|TRBJ2-3|TRBV12-3/TRBV12-4
TGTGCCAGCAGTTTATTAGCGGCCCCAAGGAGCACAGATACGCAGTATTTT
CASSLLAAPRSTDTQYF
>NA|NA|TRBJ2-3|TRBV27
TGTGCCAGCAGCTTACTGTTAGGGGGGACAGATACGCAGTATTTT
CASSLLLGGTDTQYF
>TRBD1|few|TRBJ2-7|TRBV5-1
TGCGCCAGCAGCTTTGACCCGGGACAGGGTTCCTACGAGCAGTACTTC
CASSFDPGQGSYEQYF
>NA|few|TRBJ1-1|TRBV7-9
TGTGCCAGCAGCTTGTCGTCAGCCTCCACTGAAGCTTTCTTT
CASSLSSASTEAFF
>TRBD2|NA|TRBJ2-5|TRBV20-1
TGCAGTGCCCCGGGGACTAATCAAGAGACCCAGTACTTC
CSAPGTNQETQYF
>TRBD1|few|TRBJ2-7|TRBV20-1
TGCAGTGCTACCCAGGGGGCTTACGAGCAGTACTTC
CSATQGAYEQYF
>TRBD2|NA|TRBJ2-1|TRBV10-1
TGCGCCAGCAGTGGGGGACTAGCGGGCGGGGAGCAGTTCTTC
CASSGGLAGGEQFF
>NA|few|TRBJ1-6|TRBV5-5
TGTGCCAGCAGCTTTCTACAGAATAATTCACCCCTCCACTTT
CASSFLQNNSPLHF
>TRBD2|many|TRBJ2-1|TRBV9
TGTGCCAGCAGCGTGGGACTAGCGAGTGGGAATGAGCAGTTCTTC
CASSVGLASGNEQFF
>NA|NA|TRBJ2-1|TRBV4-3
TGCGCCAGCAGCCAAGACAGCCCCTCTGGGAATGAGCAGTTCTTC
CASSQDSPSGNEQFF
>NA|few|TRBJ2-3|TRBV5-1
TGCGCCAGCAACCCCCGGCCGGCGGATCCCACAGATACGCAGTATTTT
CASNPRPADPTDTQYF
>NA|NA|TRBJ2-1|TRBV5-1
TGCGCCAGCAGCTTGGTTCCAACAGGGCTCTCGAATGAGCAGTTCTTC
CASSLVPTGLSNEQFF
>NA|once|TRBJ2-1|TRBV10-3
TGTGCCTGTGGAGGGGGTTACAATGAGCAGTTCTTC
CACGGGYNEQFF
>NA|few|TRBJ1-1|TRBV14
TGTGCCAGCAGCCAAGAACCCTCTACTGAAGCTTTCTTT
CASSQEPSTEAFF
>NA|NA|TRBJ2-1|TRBV6-5
TGTGCCAGCCGGGAGACAGCCAATGAGCAGTTCTTC
CASRETANEQFF
>NA|few|TRBJ1-2|TRBV6-5
TGTGCCAGCGGCGGAAGCTATGGCTACACCTTC
CASGGSYGYTF
>NA|few|TRBJ2-1|TRBV7-2
TGTGCCAGCAGCTCCCCCCTACGTAGCAATGAGCAGTTCTTC
CASSSPLRSNEQFF
>TRBD2|NA|TRBJ2-1|TRBV20-1
TGCAGTTTGGGACTAGCGGGAGTAAGCTCCTCCAATGAGCAGTTCTTC
CSLGLAGVSSSNEQFF
>NA|few|TRBJ2-1|TRBV7-2
TGTGCCAGCAGACTGCCGGGGGGCAGGGGGCCCTATGAGCAGTTCTTC
CASRLPGGRGPYEQFF
>NA|NA|TRBJ2-2|TRBV29-1
TGCAGCTCTAGGTTAGCGCGGAGCACCGGGGAGCTGTTTTTT
CSSRLARSTGELFF
>TRBD2|NA|TRBJ2-5|TRBV27
TGTGCCAGCGGCTCGGGACTAGCCGGGGAGACCCAGTACTTC
CASGSGLAGETQYF
>NA|NA|TRBJ1-5|TRBV19
TGTGCCAGTAGCTACAGGGAACGGCCCCAGCATTTT
CASSYRERPQHF
>NA|NA|TRBJ2-5|TRBV12-3/TRBV12-4
TGTGCCAGCAGTTTAAGAGTAGCGGCCCAAGGAGAGACCCAGTACTTC
CASSLRVAAQGETQYF
>NA|few|TRBJ2-1|TRBV2
TGTGCCAGCAGTGGCCACGGGTACAATGAGCAGTTCTTC
CASSGHGYNEQFF
>NA|many|TRBJ2-7|TRBV6-2/TRBV6-3
TGTGCCAGCAGAGCCGGTGGGGGTATCAGCGAGCAGTACTTC
CASRAGGGISEQYF
>NA|few|TRBJ2-7|TRBV12-3/TRBV12-4
TGTGCCAGCAGTTTCGTTCAAGTCTCCGCCGCCGAGCAGTACTTC
CASSFVQVSAAEQYF
>NA|NA|TRBJ2-1|TRBV29-1
TGCAGCGTTCAGGGGTCGGTAGGGGAGCAGTTCTTC
CSVQGSVGEQFF
>NA|NA|TRBJ2-6|TRBV20-1
TGCAGTGCTAGAGACAGGTCTGGGGCCAACGTCCTGACTTTC
CSARDRSGANVLTF
>TRBD1|NA|TRBJ1-2|TRBV6-2/TRBV6-3
TGTGCCGGCAGGCTCAACCGGGACAGGGAAGCTAACTATGGCTACACCTTC
CAGRLNRDREANYGYTF
>TRBD2|NA|TRBJ2-7|TRBV29-1
TGCAGCGTCCGACTAGCGAGCTCCTACGAGCAGTACTTC
CSVRLASSYEQYF
>NA|NA|TRBJ2-5|TRBV18
TGTGCCAGCTCACCACCCCAGGTCCAAGAGACCCAGTACTTC
CASSPPQVQETQYF
>NA|NA|TRBJ2-1|TRBV7-9
TGCTCTAGCCTTACCTACAATGAGCAGTTCTTC
CSSLTYNEQFF
>TRBD2|NA|TRBJ2-3|TRBV9
TGTGCCAGCAGCGTTGGCGGGAGGGCAGATACGCAGTATTTT
CASSVGGRADTQYF